Listed here is a single T cell receptor (beta chain). Its antigen is not known. Terminally differentiated effector memory CD45RA+ cells were excluded by CCR7 positive selection of CD45RO-negative cells. This sample is drawn from a study of shared clonotypes between healthy human individuals. Across the whole study: Per donor, CD8 memory used one plate, CD8 naive used two, CD4 memory used three and CD4 naive used three. General study findings and limits: Naive subsets generally exceeded memory subsets in estimated richness. Clonotype sharing across several donors was observed for about 5.2% of naive CD4 clonotypes.

Here immunoSEQ multiplex PCR was the method, and the copy in TCRdb shows in-frame clones only, minus some. Seen here are about 1.9 million clones, just under 95% observed once, and the top ten hold about 1.7%. The V gene lost 1 base and the J gene lost 1 base, with 12 bases spanning the gap. The CDR3 totals 16 residues. Germline-derived CDR1 and CDR2 are SGHVS and FQNEAQ. The chain is built from TRBV7-8 and TRBJ2-3; D unclear. The sequenced material came from naive CD8+ T cells from PBMCs. The clonotype comes from a man in his late teens or twenties in good health. Some clones in this sample may be carry-over from other donors' samples. The CDR3 nucleotides read TGTGCCAGCAGCTTAGAGCGAGTCCAGGGCACAGATACGCAGTATTTT. Translating gives CASSLERVQGTDTQYF.